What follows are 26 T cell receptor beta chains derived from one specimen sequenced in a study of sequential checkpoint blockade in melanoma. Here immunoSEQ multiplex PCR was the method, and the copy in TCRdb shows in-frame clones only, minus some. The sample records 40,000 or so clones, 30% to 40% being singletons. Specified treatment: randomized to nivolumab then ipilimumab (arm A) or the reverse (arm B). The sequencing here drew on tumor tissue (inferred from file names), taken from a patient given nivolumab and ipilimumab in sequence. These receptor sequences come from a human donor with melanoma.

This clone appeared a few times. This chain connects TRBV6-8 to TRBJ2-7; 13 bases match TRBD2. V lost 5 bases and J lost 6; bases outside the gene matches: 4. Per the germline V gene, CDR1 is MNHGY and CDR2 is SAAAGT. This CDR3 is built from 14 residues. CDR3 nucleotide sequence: TGTGCCAGCAGTGCCGGGACTAGCGGGGTCGAGCAGTACTTC. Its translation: CASSAGTSGVEQYF.

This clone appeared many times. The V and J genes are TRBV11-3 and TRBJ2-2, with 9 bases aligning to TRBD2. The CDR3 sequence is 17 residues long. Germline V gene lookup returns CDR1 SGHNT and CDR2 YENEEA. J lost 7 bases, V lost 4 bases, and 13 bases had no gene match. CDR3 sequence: CASSSSMAGGRGGELFF. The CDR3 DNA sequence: TGTGCCAGCAGCTCCTCGATGGCGGGAGGGCGAGGCGGGGAGCTGTTTTTT.

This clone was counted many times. The CDR3 DNA reads TGTGCCAGCAGCTCTCCTAGGTCCGGCAGGGACCAAGCTTTCTTT. It encodes CASSSPRSGRDQAFF. The rearrangement joins TRBV11-3 to TRBJ1-1; D is perhaps TRBD1 (5 bases). V lost 4 bases and J 9 bases, leaving 21 bases between the germline ends. Germline assignment: CDR1 SGHNT and CDR2 YENEEA. This CDR3 has 15 amino acids.

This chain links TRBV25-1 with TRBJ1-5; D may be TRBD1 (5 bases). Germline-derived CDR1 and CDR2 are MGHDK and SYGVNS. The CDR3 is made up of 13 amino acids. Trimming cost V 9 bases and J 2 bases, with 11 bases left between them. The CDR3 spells CASAQGGNQPQHF. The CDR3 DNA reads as TGTGCCAGTGCTCAGGGTGGCAATCAGCCCCAGCATTTT.

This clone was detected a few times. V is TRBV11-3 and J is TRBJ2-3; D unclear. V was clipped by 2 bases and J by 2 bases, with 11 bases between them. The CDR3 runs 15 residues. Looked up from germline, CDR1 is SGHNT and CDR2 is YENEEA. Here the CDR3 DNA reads TGTGCCAGCAGCTTAAGGTCTGGTTTCACAGATACGCAGTATTTT. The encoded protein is CASSLRSGFTDTQYF.

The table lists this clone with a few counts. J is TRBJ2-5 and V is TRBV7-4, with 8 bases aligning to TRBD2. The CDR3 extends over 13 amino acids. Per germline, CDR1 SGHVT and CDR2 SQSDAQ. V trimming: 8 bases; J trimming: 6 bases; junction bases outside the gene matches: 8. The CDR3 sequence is CASAQGLGKTQYF. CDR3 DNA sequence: TGTGCCAGCGCCCAGGGACTAGGCAAGACCCAGTACTTC.

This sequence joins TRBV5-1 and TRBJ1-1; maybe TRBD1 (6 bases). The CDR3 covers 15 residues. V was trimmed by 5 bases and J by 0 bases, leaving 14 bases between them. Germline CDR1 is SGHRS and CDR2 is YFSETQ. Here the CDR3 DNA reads TGCGCCAGCAGTCCTATTGGACAGTTGAACACTGAAGCTTTCTTT. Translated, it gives CASSPIGQLNTEAFF. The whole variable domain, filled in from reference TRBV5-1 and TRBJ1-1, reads KAGVTQTPRYLIKTRGQQVTLSCSPISGHRSVSWYQQTPGQGLQFLFEYFSETQRNKGNFPGRFSGRQFSNSRSEMNVSTLELGDSALYLCASSPIGQLNTEAFFGQGTRLTVV.

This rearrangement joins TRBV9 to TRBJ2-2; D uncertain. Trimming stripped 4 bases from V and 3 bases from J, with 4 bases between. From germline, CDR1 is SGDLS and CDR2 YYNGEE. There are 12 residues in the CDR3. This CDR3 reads CASSPYTGELFF. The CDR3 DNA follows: TGTGCCAGCAGCCCTTACACCGGGGAGCTGTTTTTT. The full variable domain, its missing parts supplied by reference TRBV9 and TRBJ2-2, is DSGVTQTPKHLITATGQRVTLRCSPRSGDLSVYWYQQSLDQGLQFLIQYYNGEERAKGNILERFSAQQFPDLHSELNLSSLELGDSALYFCASSPYTGELFFGEGSRLTVL.

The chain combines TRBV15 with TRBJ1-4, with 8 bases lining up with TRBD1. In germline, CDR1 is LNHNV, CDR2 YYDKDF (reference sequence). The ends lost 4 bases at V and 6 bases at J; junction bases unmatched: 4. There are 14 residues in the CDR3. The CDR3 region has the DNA TGTGCCACCAGCACCGGGACAGGCGATGAAAAACTGTTTTTT. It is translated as CATSTGTGDEKLFF.

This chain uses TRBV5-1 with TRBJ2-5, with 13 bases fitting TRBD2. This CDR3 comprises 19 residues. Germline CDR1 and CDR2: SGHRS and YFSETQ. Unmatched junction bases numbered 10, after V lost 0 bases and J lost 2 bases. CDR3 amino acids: CASSLGLAGGRSSQETQYF. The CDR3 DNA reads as TGCGCCAGCAGCTTGGGACTAGCGGGAGGACGAAGTTCACAAGAGACCCAGTACTTC.

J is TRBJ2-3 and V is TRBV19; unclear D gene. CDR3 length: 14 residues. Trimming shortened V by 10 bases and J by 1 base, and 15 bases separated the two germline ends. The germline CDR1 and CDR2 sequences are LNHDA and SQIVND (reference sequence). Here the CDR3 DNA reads TGTGCCACCAGAATCCGAATTGGCACAGATACGCAGTATTTT. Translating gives CATRIRIGTDTQYF.

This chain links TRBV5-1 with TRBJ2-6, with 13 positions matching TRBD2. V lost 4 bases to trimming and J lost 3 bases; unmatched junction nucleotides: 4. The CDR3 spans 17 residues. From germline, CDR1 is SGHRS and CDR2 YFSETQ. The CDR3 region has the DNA TGCGCCAGCAGCAAAAGACTAGCGGGAGGTGGGGCCAACGTCCTGACTTTC. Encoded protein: CASSKRLAGGGANVLTF.

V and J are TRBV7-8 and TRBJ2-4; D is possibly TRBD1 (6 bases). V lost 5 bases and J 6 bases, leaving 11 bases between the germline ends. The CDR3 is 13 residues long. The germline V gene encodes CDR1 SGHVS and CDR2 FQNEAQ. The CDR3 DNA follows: TGTGCCAGCAGCGCGACAGGTATAAACATTCAGTACTTC. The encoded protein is CASSATGINIQYF.

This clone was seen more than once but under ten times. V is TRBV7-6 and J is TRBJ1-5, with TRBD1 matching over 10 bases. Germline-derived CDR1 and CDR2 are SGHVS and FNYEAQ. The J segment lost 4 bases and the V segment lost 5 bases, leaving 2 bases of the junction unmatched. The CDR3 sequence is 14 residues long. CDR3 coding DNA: TGTGCCAGCAGCCAGGACAGGGGGAATCAGCCCCAGCATTTT. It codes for CASSQDRGNQPQHF.

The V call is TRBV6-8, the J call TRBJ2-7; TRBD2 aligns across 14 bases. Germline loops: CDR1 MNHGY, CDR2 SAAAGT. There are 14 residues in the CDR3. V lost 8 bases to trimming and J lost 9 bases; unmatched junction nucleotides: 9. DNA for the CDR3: TGTGCCAGCGCTCTGGGACTAGCGGGAGCAGTGCAGTACTTC. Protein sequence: CASALGLAGAVQYF.

The CDR3 region is CAITQDQNTEAFF. In DNA, the CDR3 is TGTGCCATCACCCAGGACCAGAACACTGAAGCTTTCTTT. V and J are TRBV6-8 and TRBJ1-1, with no clear D. The V gene's germline CDR1 is MNHGY and CDR2 SAAAGT. The CDR3 is 13 amino acids. Trimming stripped 10 bases from V and 1 base from J, with 13 bases between.

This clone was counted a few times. The CDR3 bases are TGTGCCAGCAGCCCCGGCTCTATCGGGACTAAGCAGTTCTTC. This sequence encodes CASSPGSIGTKQFF. J is TRBJ2-1 and V is TRBV11-3, with TRBD2 identical over 7 bases. The CDR3 length is 14 residues. Looked up from germline, CDR1 is SGHNT and CDR2 is YENEEA. Trimming cost V 5 bases and J 11 bases; bases outside gene matches: 12.

Here the CDR3 reads CASSFRTGSYEQYF. CDR3 DNA: TGTGCCAGCAGTTTCAGGACAGGGTCCTACGAGCAGTACTTC. The V gene is TRBV6-8, the J gene TRBJ2-7; TRBD1 agrees at 8 bases. The trim removed 4 bases at V and 1 base at J, leaving 3 bases unmatched. In germline, CDR1 is MNHGY, CDR2 SAAAGT. CDR3 length equals 14 residues.

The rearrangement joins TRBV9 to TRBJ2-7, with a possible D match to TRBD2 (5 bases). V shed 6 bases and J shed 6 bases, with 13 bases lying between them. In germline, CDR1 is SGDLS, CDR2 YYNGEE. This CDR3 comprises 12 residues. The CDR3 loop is CASTQGEGEQYF. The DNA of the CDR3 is TGTGCCAGCACCCAAGGAGAGGGCGAGCAGTACTTC.

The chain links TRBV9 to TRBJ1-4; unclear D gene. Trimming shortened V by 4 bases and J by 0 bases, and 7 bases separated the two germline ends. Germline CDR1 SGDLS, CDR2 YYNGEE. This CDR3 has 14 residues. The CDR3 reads CASSLGATNEKLFF. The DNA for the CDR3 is TGTGCCAGCAGCTTAGGTGCAACTAATGAAAAACTGTTTTTT.

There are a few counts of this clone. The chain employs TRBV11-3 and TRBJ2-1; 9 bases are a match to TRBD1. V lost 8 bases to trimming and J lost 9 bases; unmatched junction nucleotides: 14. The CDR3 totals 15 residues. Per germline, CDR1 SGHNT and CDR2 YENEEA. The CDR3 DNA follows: TGTGCCAGCGTAACCTCGGGACAGGGTTGGGGTGAGCAGTTCTTC. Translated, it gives CASVTSGQGWGEQFF.

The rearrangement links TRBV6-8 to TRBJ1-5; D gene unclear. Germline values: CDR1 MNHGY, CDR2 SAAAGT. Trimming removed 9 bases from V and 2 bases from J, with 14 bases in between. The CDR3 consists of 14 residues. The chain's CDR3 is CASSPALGNQPQHF. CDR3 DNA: TGTGCCAGTTCCCCTGCGTTGGGCAATCAGCCCCAGCATTTT.

In DNA, the CDR3 is TGCGCCAGCAGCTTTGGGGCCCCAACAGACACCATATATTTT. Its translation: CASSFGAPTDTIYF. V usage is TRBV5-1 and J usage is TRBJ1-3, with D tentatively TRBD1 (5 bases). The CDR3 has 14 amino acids. The germline V gene has CDR1 SGHRS and CDR2 YFSETQ. V was trimmed by 2 bases and J by 8 bases, leaving 14 bases between them. Full variable domain (rest looked up from reference TRBV5-1 and TRBJ1-3): KAGVTQTPRYLIKTRGQQVTLSCSPISGHRSVSWYQQTPGQGLQFLFEYFSETQRNKGNFPGRFSGRQFSNSRSEMNVSTLELGDSALYLCASSFGAPTDTIYFGEGSWLTVV.

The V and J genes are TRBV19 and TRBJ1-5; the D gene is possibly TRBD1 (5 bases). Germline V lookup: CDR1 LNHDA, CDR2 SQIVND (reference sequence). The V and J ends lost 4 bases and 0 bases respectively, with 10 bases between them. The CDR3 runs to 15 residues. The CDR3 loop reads CASSTGTFSNQPQHF. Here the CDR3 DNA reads TGTGCCAGTAGTACCGGGACCTTTAGCAATCAGCCCCAGCATTTT.

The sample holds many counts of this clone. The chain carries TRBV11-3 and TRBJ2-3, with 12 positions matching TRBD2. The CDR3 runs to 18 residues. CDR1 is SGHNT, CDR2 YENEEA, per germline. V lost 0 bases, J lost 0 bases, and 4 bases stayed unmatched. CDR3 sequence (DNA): TGTGCCAGCAGCTTAGAGGCTAGCGGGGGGGCGAGCACAGATACGCAGTATTTT. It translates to CASSLEASGGASTDTQYF.

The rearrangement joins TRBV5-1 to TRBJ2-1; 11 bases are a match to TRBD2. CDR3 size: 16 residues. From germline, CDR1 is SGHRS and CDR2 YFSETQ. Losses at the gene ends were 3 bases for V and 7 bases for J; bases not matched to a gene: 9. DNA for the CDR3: TGCGCCAGCAGCTCTCTCGTTAGCGGGGGGGCAAATGAGCAGTTCTTC. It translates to CASSSLVSGGANEQFF.